The 18 T cell receptor beta chains listed next were all sequenced from one sample in a study of cytomegalovirus exposure and HLA in healthy donors. Assay: immunoSEQ multiplex PCR; the TCRdb copy retains only in-frame clones and omits some. The table records approximately 150,000 clones, 91% of them present only once. Specimen: PBMCs. Receptors originate from a woman aged 18-30 years in good health and CMV-seropositive.

The chain couples TRBV5-8 to TRBJ1-4; 9 bases fit TRBD1. The CDR3 runs 16 residues. CDR1 is SGHTS, CDR2 YDEGEE, per germline. With V trimmed by 0 bases and J by 4 bases, 4 bases remained unmatched. CDR3 coding DNA: TGTGCCAGCAGCTTGGGACAGGGGGTAGATAATGAAAAACTGTTTTTT. It codes for CASSLGQGVDNEKLFF.

CDR3 sequence (DNA): TGTGCCAGCAGGGAGGGCGGGATAAGGTTCAATGAGCAGTTCTTC. It translates to CASREGGIRFNEQFF. The chain uses TRBV27 and TRBJ2-1; D may be TRBD2 (6 bases). From germline, CDR1 is MNHEY and CDR2 SMNVEV (reference sequence). This CDR3 spans 15 amino acids. The V end lost 6 bases, the J end lost 6 bases, and 18 bases lay between the germline ends.

V usage is TRBV5-1 and J usage is TRBJ2-7; 10 bases map to TRBD1. This CDR3 spans 14 amino acids. CDR1 and CDR2 from the germline V gene are SGHRS and YFSETQ. The V segment lost 0 bases and the J segment 6 bases; nucleotides outside the gene matches: 3. This CDR3 is CASSLEGQGSEQYF. CDR3 in DNA: TGCGCCAGCAGCTTGGAGGGACAGGGGAGCGAGCAGTACTTC.

The rearrangement joins TRBV5-1 to TRBJ2-7, with 8 bases that match TRBD2. CDR1 and CDR2 from the germline V gene are SGHRS and YFSETQ. After removal of 4 bases from V and 5 bases from J, the junction contained 14 bases not matched to a gene. CDR3 size: 16 residues. CDR3 amino acids: CASSRNTGTRMHEQYF. The DNA for the CDR3 is TGCGCCAGCAGCAGGAACACCGGGACTAGGATGCACGAGCAGTACTTC.

The J gene is TRBJ2-2, the V gene TRBV19; TRBD1 matches at 8 bases. CDR1 and CDR2 from the germline V gene are LNHDA and SQIVND (reference sequence). V lost 7 bases, J lost 3 bases, and 7 bases stayed unmatched. The CDR3 has 15 amino acids. The CDR3 loop is CASTPTGEYTGELFF. CDR3 sequence (DNA): TGTGCCAGTACTCCGACAGGGGAATACACCGGGGAGCTGTTTTTT.

The V and J genes are TRBV19 and TRBJ2-1; D might be TRBD2 (6 bases). The length of the CDR3 is 13 residues. Trimming removed 5 bases from V and 7 bases from J, with 12 bases in between. The germline V gene has CDR1 LNHDA and CDR2 SQIVND (reference sequence). The CDR3 DNA reads as TGTGCCAGTAGTTCCGGGACTGCAAATGAGCAGTTCTTC. Protein sequence: CASSSGTANEQFF.

The gene calls are TRBV6-1 and TRBJ1-1, with D unclear. This CDR3 contains 16 residues. V was cut by 1 base and J by 1 base, with 13 bases left in between. Germline lookup yields CDR1 MNHNS and CDR2 SASEGT. The CDR3 coding sequence is TGTGCCAGCAGTGAAGGTGGTCATGGCCCGAACACTGAAGCTTTCTTT. The encoded protein is CASSEGGHGPNTEAFF.

This chain's CDR3 is CASSLPGQGISPLHF. CDR3 nucleotide sequence: TGTGCCAGCAGCTTACCGGGACAGGGTATTTCACCCCTCCACTTT. V and J are TRBV5-4 and TRBJ1-6; 9 nucleotides align to TRBD1. This CDR3 has 15 amino acids. Trimming took 2 bases from V and 9 from J; bases not matched to a gene: 6. Germline V gene lookup returns CDR1 SGHNT and CDR2 YYREEE (reference sequence). Based on the CDR3 plus reference TRBV5-4 and TRBJ1-6, the full variable domain is ETGVTQSPTHLIKTRGQQVTLRCSSQSGHNTVSWYQQALGQGPQFIFQYYREEENGRGNFPPRFSGLQFPNYSSELNVNALELDDSALYLCASSLPGQGISPLHFGNGTRLTVT.

The chain links TRBV6-5 to TRBJ2-3, with a weak D call TRBD1 (7 bases). Germline V gives CDR1 MNHEY, CDR2 SVGAGI. There are 14 residues in the CDR3. Trimming removed 5 bases at V and 5 bases at J, with 14 bases between. CDR3 bases: TGTGCCAGCAGTGGAGGGGGCGCGGGAGATACGCAGTATTTT. Protein product: CASSGGGAGDTQYF.

V gene TRBV6-1 combines with J gene TRBJ2-7; 9 positions agree with TRBD1. With V trimmed by 6 bases and J by 4 bases, 7 bases remained unmatched. The CDR3 length is 14 residues. Germline-derived CDR1 and CDR2 are MNHNS and SASEGT. CDR3 bases: TGTGCCAGCAGGGGACAGGGACTTAGGTACGAGCAGTACTTC. It translates to CASRGQGLRYEQYF.

The rearrangement joins TRBV7-3 to TRBJ2-3; unclear D gene. The CDR3 is 14 residues long. The V end lost 3 bases, the J end lost 5 bases, and 12 bases lay between the germline ends. The V gene's germline CDR1 is SGHTA and CDR2 FQGTGA. CDR3 region: CASSFEASKDTQYF. CDR3 bases: TGTGCCAGCAGCTTCGAAGCTTCTAAAGATACGCAGTATTTT.

The rearrangement uses TRBV5-6 and TRBJ1-2; a weak D match, TRBD1 (6 bases). The V gene's germline CDR1 is SGHDT and CDR2 YYEEEE. There are 12 residues in the CDR3. Trimming took off 4 bases at V and 4 bases at J, with 8 bases between the two ends. As DNA, the CDR3 is TGTGCCAGCAGCGGACAGTCCTATGGCTACACCTTC. Translated: CASSGQSYGYTF.

The chain recombines TRBV7-2 with TRBJ2-7, with 9 bases lining up with TRBD1. The CDR3 runs 12 residues. With V trimmed by 5 bases and J by 11 bases, 7 bases remained unmatched. Germline lookup yields CDR1 SGHTA and CDR2 FQGNSA. CDR3 amino acids: CASSPWTGAEYF. CDR3 coding DNA: TGTGCCAGCAGCCCCTGGACAGGGGCGGAGTACTTC.

The chain has TRBV5-6 and TRBJ1-2, with TRBD1 matching over 8 bases. The CDR3 length is 16 residues. The ends lost 0 bases at V and 0 bases at J; junction bases unmatched: 4. The germline gives CDR1 SGHDT, CDR2 YYEEEE. The CDR3 nucleotides are TGTGCCAGCAGCTTGGGGCAGACAGGGGCTAACTATGGCTACACCTTC. Its protein product is CASSLGQTGANYGYTF.

V and J are TRBV7-6 and TRBJ2-7, with D tentatively TRBD2 (5 bases). The germline V gene encodes CDR1 SGHVS and CDR2 FNYEAQ. The CDR3 covers 18 residues. V lost 5 bases to trimming and J lost 0 bases, with 23 bases between them. CDR3 amino acids: CASSPQAPDRDSSYEQYF. The CDR3 coding sequence is TGTGCCAGCAGCCCCCAAGCCCCTGACCGGGATAGCTCCTACGAGCAGTACTTC.

The chain uses TRBV7-6 and TRBJ1-4, with 9 bases identical to TRBD1. V trimming: 1 base; J trimming: 8 bases; junction bases outside the gene matches: 8. The germline CDR1 and CDR2 sequences are SGHVS and FNYEAQ. This CDR3 has 16 residues. The CDR3 loop is CASSLDIGTGFEKLFF. Here the CDR3 DNA reads TGTGCCAGCAGCTTAGATATTGGGACAGGGTTCGAAAAACTGTTTTTT.

The V call is TRBV27, the J call TRBJ2-5; no clear D. CDR3 length: 14 amino acids. Looked up from germline, CDR1 is MNHEY and CDR2 is SMNVEV (reference sequence). V lost 3 bases, J lost 5 bases, and 13 bases lay in between. The CDR3 sequence is CASSLATPAETQYF. CDR3 DNA: TGTGCCAGCAGTTTGGCCACCCCAGCGGAGACCCAGTACTTC.

The chain recombines TRBV6-4 with TRBJ2-7; D might be TRBD1 (6 bases). This CDR3 has 18 residues. The V end was cut by 0 bases, the J end by 4 bases, with 22 bases between. CDR1 and CDR2 (germline): MRHNA, SNTAGT. The chain's CDR3 is CASSDSWVLITGKYEQYF. In DNA, the CDR3 is TGTGCCAGCAGTGACTCTTGGGTCCTCATAACAGGGAAGTACGAGCAGTACTTC.